Presented here are 31 T cell receptor beta chains from one specimen sequenced in a study of T cell responses to AZD1222 COVID-19 vaccine. TCRdb's copy holds only in-frame clones and misses some; the assay was immunoSEQ multiplex PCR. The sample yields roughly 250,000 clones, over 85% seen once. The sequencing used peripheral blood, collected on day 0 of AZD1222 vaccination. The source is an adult in good health.

V and J are TRBV4-3 and TRBJ1-2; D gene ambiguous. Germline CDR1 and CDR2: LGHNA and YSLEER. Trimming stripped 1 base from V and 0 bases from J, with 6 bases between. CDR3 size: 14 residues. CDR3 amino acids: CASSQVSANYGYTF. The CDR3 nucleotides read TGCGCCAGCAGCCAAGTTTCAGCTAACTATGGCTACACCTTC.

CDR3 bases: TGTGCCAGCAGCCCCTCCCGGGACAGCCGGAAAAAACTGTTTTTT. Residues: CASSPSRDSRKKLFF. The genes are TRBV7-8 and TRBJ1-4, with 7 nucleotides matching TRBD1. There are 15 residues in the CDR3. Trimming took 5 bases from V and 9 from J; bases not matched to a gene: 12. Germline V CDR1 and CDR2: SGHVS, FQNEAQ.

The chain recombines TRBV18 with TRBJ1-1, with D tentatively TRBD1 (6 bases). V was pared by 1 base and J by 4 bases, with 13 bases between. CDR1 and CDR2 (germline): KGHSH, LQKENI. This CDR3 contains 15 residues. CDR3 protein: CASSPRLGGGTEAFF. The DNA of the CDR3 is TGTGCCAGCTCACCACGTTTGGGGGGCGGCACTGAAGCTTTCTTT.

The chain uses TRBV6-6 and TRBJ1-4, with D unresolved. V was pared by 2 bases and J by 3 bases, with 13 bases between. Germline CDR1 reads MNHNY; CDR2 reads SVGAGI (reference sequence). CDR3 size: 16 residues. CDR3 protein: CASSYLPGRSNEKLFF. The CDR3 bases are TGTGCCAGCAGTTACCTTCCGGGTCGTTCTAATGAAAAACTGTTTTTT.

The V call is TRBV27, the J call TRBJ1-1; no reliable D call. The CDR3 consists of 15 residues. The germline V and J ends were trimmed by 2 bases and 1 base, with 11 bases remaining between them. The germline V gene encodes CDR1 MNHEY and CDR2 SMNVEV (reference sequence). This chain's CDR3 is CASSLPPGRNTEAFF. The CDR3 coding sequence is TGTGCCAGCAGTTTACCCCCGGGCAGGAACACTGAAGCTTTCTTT.

This clone was counted a few times. The CDR3 region has the DNA TGTGCCAGCAGCCAAGATTTTGTCAGGGGCAATCAGCCCCAGCATTTT. Residues: CASSQDFVRGNQPQHF. The V call is TRBV3-1 (or the pseudogene TRBV3-2), the J call TRBJ1-5; D perhaps matches TRBD1 (5 bases). Trimming pared 0 bases from V and 2 bases from J, leaving 11 bases between. Germline-derived CDR1 and CDR2 are LGHDT and YNNKEL (reference sequence). There are 16 residues in the CDR3.

V is TRBV12-3 or TRBV12-4 and J is TRBJ2-7; 7 positions agree with TRBD1. V shed 7 bases and J 3 bases; nucleotides not matched to a gene: 6. The CDR3 runs to 13 residues. DNA of the CDR3: TGTGCCAGCAAACGGACAGGCGTCTACGAGCAGTACTTC. Amino acids: CASKRTGVYEQYF.

The rearrangement joins TRBV7-2 to TRBJ2-1; 9 nucleotides align to TRBD2. The CDR3 length is 17 residues. In germline, CDR1 is SGHTA, CDR2 FQGNSA. The J segment lost 0 bases and the V segment lost 5 bases, leaving 8 bases of the junction unmatched. CDR3 amino acids: CASSLQTSGYSYNEQFF. CDR3 coding DNA: TGTGCCAGCAGCCTCCAAACTAGCGGGTACTCCTACAATGAGCAGTTCTTC.

This chain links TRBV6-5 with TRBJ2-5; tentatively, D is TRBD2 (6 bases). V lost 8 bases and J 7 bases, leaving 17 bases between the germline ends. The germline gives CDR1 MNHEY, CDR2 SVGAGI. CDR3 length: 13 amino acids. CDR3 DNA sequence: TGTGCCAGCCGGCGTGGGCACGGGGGGACCCAGTACTTC. Its translation: CASRRGHGGTQYF.

V gene TRBV19 combines with J gene TRBJ1-2; D is perhaps TRBD1 (5 bases). Germline CDR1 is LNHDA and CDR2 is SQIVND (reference sequence). With 7 bases removed from V and 8 bases from J, the gap between germline ends came to 20 bases. The CDR3 runs to 14 residues. DNA of the CDR3: TGTGCCAGTACACCCAACTTAGGGGTAGACGGCTACACCTTC. This gives the protein CASTPNLGVDGYTF.

The V call is TRBV7-2, the J call TRBJ1-5; 9 bases line up with TRBD1. The CDR3 is 14 residues long. With V trimmed by 5 bases and J by 6 bases, 5 bases remained unmatched. Per the germline V gene, CDR1 is SGHTA and CDR2 is FQGNSA. The CDR3 DNA reads as TGTGCCAGCAGCGACCGACAGGGGGGTCAGCCCCAGCATTTT. Amino acid sequence: CASSDRQGGQPQHF.

The V call is TRBV7-9, the J call TRBJ2-3; 12 bases are a match to TRBD2. V lost 5 bases to trimming and J lost 0 bases; unmatched junction nucleotides: 18. The CDR3 has 21 residues. Germline CDR1 and CDR2: SEHNR and FQNEAQ (reference sequence). CDR3 residues: CASSIQLGLAGPGWSTDTQYF. As DNA, the CDR3 is TGTGCCAGCAGCATACAACTTGGACTAGCGGGACCGGGATGGAGCACAGATACGCAGTATTTT. Combining the CDR3 with reference TRBV7-9 and TRBJ2-3 gives the whole variable domain DTGVSQNPRHKITKRGQNVTFRCDPISEHNRLYWYRQTLGQGPEFLTYFQNEAQLEKSRLLSDRFSAERPKGSFSTLEIQRTEQGDSAMYLCASSIQLGLAGPGWSTDTQYFGPGTRLTVL.

The chain links TRBV19 to TRBJ1-5; the match to TRBD1 covers 8 bases. The germline gives CDR1 LNHDA, CDR2 SQIVND (reference sequence). Trimming at V came to 6 bases and at J to 3 bases, leaving 16 bases not matched to a gene. The CDR3 is 18 residues long. The CDR3 here is CASSIVFRQGWTNQPQHF. The CDR3 DNA is TGTGCCAGTAGCATCGTATTTCGACAGGGGTGGACCAATCAGCCCCAGCATTTT.

In nucleotides, the CDR3 is TGTGCCGGCGGGACAGGGGATTCGTACGAGCAGTACTTC. Translating gives CAGGTGDSYEQYF. This rearrangement joins TRBV2 to TRBJ2-7; TRBD1 agrees at 10 bases. The CDR3 is 13 residues long. Germline CDR1 SNHLY, CDR2 FYNNEI. J lost 4 bases, V lost 11 bases, and 8 bases had no gene match.

This sequence joins TRBV10-3 and TRBJ2-1; 8 bases map to TRBD1. Germline V gene data show CDR1 as ENHRY and CDR2 as SYGVKD. The CDR3 runs 14 residues. V shed 8 bases and J 8 bases; nucleotides not matched to a gene: 11. The CDR3 here is CAIASTGDLYEQFF. DNA of the CDR3: TGTGCCATCGCATCGACAGGGGATCTTTATGAGCAGTTCTTC.

CDR3 bases: TGTGCCAGCAGCTTCGGACTAGCGGGGGGGCCGTCTTACACAGATACGCAGTATTTT. Its protein product is CASSFGLAGGPSYTDTQYF. The chain combines TRBV7-9 with TRBJ2-3; 15 positions match TRBD2. CDR3 length: 19 amino acids. V lost 3 bases, J lost 2 bases, and 9 bases stayed unmatched. Germline V gene lookup returns CDR1 SEHNR and CDR2 FQNEAQ (reference sequence).

As to this clone: The junction does not match germline at one end; this may be a read error. J is TRBJ1-2 and V is TRBV20-1; D is unclear. CDR1 is DFQATT, CDR2 SNEGSKA, per germline (reference sequence). The CDR3 has 8 amino acids. Here the CDR3 DNA reads TGCAGTGCTAGAGGGGATCTTTTC. Encoded protein: CSARGDLF.

This sequence joins TRBV28 and TRBJ2-7; no definite D call. Germline CDR1 and CDR2: MDHEN and SYDVKM. This CDR3 has 10 amino acids. Trimming removed 10 bases at V and 4 bases at J, with 8 bases between. The CDR3 nucleotides read TGTGCCACCTCGAGTTACGAGCAGTACTTC. Residues: CATSSYEQYF.

The chain has TRBV28 and TRBJ1-1; the D gene is possibly TRBD1 (6 bases). Germline V gene lookup returns CDR1 MDHEN and CDR2 SYDVKM. V shed 6 bases and J shed 4 bases, with 18 bases lying between them. The CDR3 length is 15 residues. This CDR3 reads CASSPTGRGATEAFF. CDR3 DNA: TGTGCCAGCAGCCCTACAGGGCGCGGGGCCACTGAAGCTTTCTTT.

This chain uses TRBV7-9 with TRBJ1-2; D is uncertain. Per germline, CDR1 SEHNR and CDR2 FQNEAQ (reference sequence). The CDR3 has 14 residues. With 1 base removed from V and 2 bases from J, the gap between germline ends came to 8 bases. This CDR3 reads CASSLGGVNYGYTF. The CDR3 nucleotides are TGTGCCAGCAGCTTAGGTGGGGTAAACTATGGCTACACCTTC.

To note about this clone: Other DNA variants within this sample encode the same CDR3. The chain recombines TRBV28 with TRBJ1-2; the D gene is possibly TRBD1 (6 bases). Germline CDR1 is MDHEN and CDR2 is SYDVKM. This CDR3 is built from 12 residues. Between the trimmed V and J ends, which lost 6 bases and 5 bases, there was a span of 10 bases. The CDR3 DNA reads TGTGCCAGCAGCAGGGGTGGTTATGGCTACACCTTC. Residues: CASSRGGYGYTF.

The V gene is TRBV11-3, the J gene TRBJ2-7, with a weak D call TRBD2 (5 bases). The ends were cut back, 8 bases at V and 1 base at J, with 12 bases in the middle. There are 13 residues in the CDR3. CDR1 is SGHNT and CDR2 is YENEEA in the germline V gene. CDR3 nucleotides: TGTGCCAGCGGTGAGGGTCCTTCCTACGAGCAGTACTTC. It encodes CASGEGPSYEQYF.

Only a few counts were recorded for this clone. J is TRBJ1-1 and V is TRBV5-5; 8 bases line up with TRBD1. With 4 bases clipped from V and 8 bases from J, the junction kept 4 bases outside the gene matches. The CDR3 is made up of 12 amino acids. Germline V gene lookup returns CDR1 SGHKS and CDR2 YYEKEE (reference sequence). The DNA of the CDR3 is TGTGCCAGCAGCAGCCACAGGGGGGAAGCTTTCTTT. It yields the protein CASSSHRGEAFF.

The gene calls are TRBV12-3 or TRBV12-4 and TRBJ1-4, with a possible D match to TRBD1 (6 bases). The CDR3 has 13 residues. V dropped 1 base and J dropped 13 bases, with 13 bases sitting between them. The CDR3 protein is CASSLGSGALLFF. The DNA of the CDR3 is TGTGCCAGCAGTTTAGGCTCGGGGGCTTTACTGTTTTTT.

The gene calls are TRBV5-4 and TRBJ2-7; D is perhaps TRBD1 or TRBD2 (6 bases each). The CDR3 has 15 residues. CDR1 SGHNT and CDR2 YYREEE come from the germline V gene (reference sequence). The V end lost 4 bases, the J end lost 2 bases, and 16 bases lay between the germline ends. The CDR3 coding sequence is TGTGCCAGCAGCCCGGGGGCCAGCGATCCCTACGAGCAGTACTTC. This codes for CASSPGASDPYEQYF.

The rearrangement joins TRBV28 to TRBJ2-3, with 7 bases identical to TRBD2. The CDR3 is 15 amino acids. The germline gives CDR1 MDHEN, CDR2 SYDVKM. The V segment lost 4 bases and the J segment 4 bases; nucleotides outside the gene matches: 8. The CDR3 DNA reads TGTGCCAGCAGTTCCGGCGGGGGTGGCTCAGATACGCAGTATTTT. Its translation: CASSSGGGGSDTQYF. The variable domain in full, completed from reference TRBV28 and TRBJ2-3, reads DVKVTQSSRYLVKRTGEKVFLECVQDMDHENMFWYRQDPGLGLRLIYFSYDVKMKEKGDIPEGYSVSREKKERFSLILESASTNQTSMYLCASSSGGGGSDTQYFGPGTRLTVL.

The CDR3 is CASKHTTGTGDTGELFF. CDR3 bases: TGTGCCAGCAAACATACAACCGGGACAGGGGACACCGGGGAGCTGTTTTTT. J is TRBJ2-2 and V is TRBV7-8; 10 bases are a match to TRBD1. CDR1 and CDR2 from the germline V gene are SGHVS and FQNEAQ. This CDR3 has 17 amino acids. The V segment lost 7 bases and the J segment 3 bases; nucleotides outside the gene matches: 11.

The V gene is TRBV5-1, the J gene TRBJ2-6; 8 bases align to TRBD1. Germline trimming cut 0 bases from V and 0 bases from J; bases unmatched to any gene: 5. The CDR3 runs to 18 residues. CDR1 and CDR2 from the germline V gene are SGHRS and YFSETQ. CDR3: CASSLVGQGYSGANVLTF. CDR3 nucleotide sequence: TGCGCCAGCAGCTTGGTCGGACAGGGCTACTCTGGGGCCAACGTCCTGACTTTC.

The chain employs TRBV3-1 (or the pseudogene TRBV3-2) and TRBJ2-5; 7 bases agree with TRBD1. The germline V gene encodes CDR1 LGHDT and CDR2 YNNKEL (reference sequence). The CDR3 is 13 residues long. Unmatched junction bases numbered 7, after V lost 5 bases and J lost 7 bases. CDR3 in DNA: TGTGCCAGCAGCGCCGACAGGGTGGGGACCCAGTACTTC. It translates to CASSADRVGTQYF.

The chain employs TRBV28 and TRBJ2-1, with D possibly matching TRBD2 (6 bases). The CDR3 has 12 residues. V shed 1 base and J shed 14 bases, with 12 bases lying between them. Germline CDR1 is MDHEN and CDR2 is SYDVKM. The CDR3 here is CASSLFSGREFF. In DNA, the CDR3 is TGTGCCAGCAGTTTATTTAGCGGAAGGGAGTTCTTC.

The rearrangement joins TRBV20-1 to TRBJ2-5; D gene ambiguous. CDR3 length: 11 residues. CDR1 is DFQATT, CDR2 SNEGSKA, per germline (reference sequence). V was clipped by 7 bases and J by 7 bases, with 13 bases between them. The CDR3 region is CSGPLIGTQYF. Here the CDR3 DNA reads TGCAGTGGTCCTCTTATCGGGACCCAGTACTTC.